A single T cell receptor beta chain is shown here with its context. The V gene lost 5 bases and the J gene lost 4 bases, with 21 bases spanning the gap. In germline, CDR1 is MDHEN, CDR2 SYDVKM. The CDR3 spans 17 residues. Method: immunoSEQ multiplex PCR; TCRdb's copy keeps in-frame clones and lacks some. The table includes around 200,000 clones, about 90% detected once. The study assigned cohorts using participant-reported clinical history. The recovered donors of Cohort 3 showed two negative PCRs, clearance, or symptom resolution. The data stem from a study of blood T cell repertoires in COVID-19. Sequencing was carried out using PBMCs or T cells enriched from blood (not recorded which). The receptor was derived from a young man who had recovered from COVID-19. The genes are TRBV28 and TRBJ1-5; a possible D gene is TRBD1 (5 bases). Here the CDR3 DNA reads TGTGCCAGCAGTCCAAAGATCGACAGTCTTGGGAATCAGCCCCAGCATTTT. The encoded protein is CASSPKIDSLGNQPQHF.